The 27 T cell receptor beta chains given below trace back to one sample, sequenced in a study of CD8 T cells in ankylosing spondylitis. MiXCR was run by TCRdb on the 5' RACE reads, yielding one entry per CDR3 protein. The sample contains 250,000 to 400,000 distinct CDR3 sequences, 11% of which appear only once. Sequenced: blood, either unsorted or a sorted T cell fraction (not recorded which). These TCRs come from a female donor with ankylosing spondylitis or in good health (not recorded which).

CDR3 protein: CASSYSGVNYGYTF. In DNA form, the CDR3 reads TGTGCCAGCAGTTACTCAGGGGTCAACTATGGCTACACCTTC. The rearrangement joins TRBV6-5 to TRBJ1-2; D is perhaps TRBD1 (5 bases). The CDR3 covers 14 residues. The V and J ends lost 0 bases and 2 bases respectively, with 7 bases between them. Germline CDR1 is MNHEY and CDR2 is SVGAGI.

The chain joins TRBV12-3 or TRBV12-4 to TRBJ1-3; 11 positions agree with TRBD1. V gave up 4 bases and J gave up 4 bases; unmatched junction bases: 9. CDR3 length: 17 residues. The CDR3 bases are TGTGCCAGCAGTTCAAGAGGACAGGGGGCTTTGGGAAACACCATATATTTT. It specifies CASSSRGQGALGNTIYF.

This clonotype was seen many times. The chain recombines TRBV12-3 or TRBV12-4 with TRBJ1-4; D ambiguous. Between the trimmed V and J ends, which lost 4 bases and 6 bases, there was a span of 6 bases. The CDR3 contains 12 residues. The CDR3 region has the DNA TGTGCCAGCAGTTGGGATGATGAAAAACTGTTTTTT. Its protein is CASSWDDEKLFF.

This clonotype has more than one count but fewer than ten. The genes are TRBV4-3 and TRBJ2-1; D unclear. V was cut by 4 bases and J by 7 bases, with 8 bases left in between. The germline CDR1 and CDR2 sequences are LGHNA and YSLEER. The CDR3 loop spans 12 amino acids. In DNA, the CDR3 is TGCGCCAGCAGCCTGCCCCCGAATGAGCAGTTCTTC. Translation: CASSLPPNEQFF.

This clonotype was detected a few times. The chain joins TRBV7-2 to TRBJ2-5; D may be TRBD2 (6 bases). Trimming stripped 5 bases from V and 3 bases from J, with 19 bases between. In germline, CDR1 is SGHTA, CDR2 FQGNSA. CDR3 length: 16 amino acids. Here the CDR3 reads CASSKGGLVVEETQYF. The CDR3 DNA follows: TGTGCCAGCAGCAAAGGAGGGCTCGTGGTGGAAGAGACCCAGTACTTC.

This clonotype was counted a few times. The chain recombines TRBV3-1 with TRBJ2-5, with D perhaps matching TRBD1 or TRBD2 (5 bases each). This CDR3 is 14 amino acids long. Germline loops: CDR1 LGHDT, CDR2 YNNKEL (reference sequence). V gave up 4 bases and J gave up 1 base, with 10 bases separating them. DNA of the CDR3: TGTGCCAGCAGCCCACGGGGCGCCCAAGAGACCCAGTACTTC. Its translation: CASSPRGAQETQYF.

This clonotype has more than one count but fewer than ten. The chain couples TRBV20-1 to TRBJ2-5; D may correspond to TRBD1 or TRBD2 (5 bases each). The CDR3 is 16 residues long. Trimming took 1 base from V and 0 from J, leaving 15 bases between them. The germline gives CDR1 DFQATT, CDR2 SNEGSKA (reference sequence). The DNA for the CDR3 is TGCAGTGCTAGAGCGGGGCACTCCTTTTACCAAGAGACCCAGTACTTC. Its protein is CSARAGHSFYQETQYF.

This chain links TRBV21-1 with TRBJ2-7. TRBV21-1 is a pseudogene. This CDR3 is 13 amino acids long. CDR3 sequence: CASSKEAVYEQYF. CDR3 sequence (DNA): TGTGCCAGCAGCAAAGAGGCCGTCTACGAGCAGTACTTC.

The gene calls are TRBV28 and TRBJ2-4, with unresolved D. Trimming took 4 bases from V and 0 from J, leaving 10 bases between them. CDR1 is MDHEN, CDR2 SYDVKM, per germline. The CDR3 contains 15 residues. The CDR3 loop is CASSSLTLAKNIQYF. The CDR3 bases are TGTGCCAGCAGTTCCTTGACACTAGCCAAAAACATTCAGTACTTC.

This clonotype was observed many times. The chain carries TRBV7-6 and TRBJ2-7; 13 nucleotides line up with TRBD2. CDR3 length: 14 residues. Germline lookup yields CDR1 SGHVS and CDR2 FNYEAQ. The J segment lost 4 bases and the V segment lost 5 bases, leaving 2 bases of the junction unmatched. The CDR3 sequence: CASSRTSGRYEQYF. CDR3 DNA sequence: TGTGCCAGCAGCCGGACTAGCGGGAGATACGAGCAGTACTTC. The full variable domain, in which reference TRBV7-6 and TRBJ2-7 provide the parts outside the CDR3, is GAGVSQSPRYKVTKRGQDVALRCDPISGHVSLYWYRQALGQGPEFLTYFNYEAQQDKSGLPNDRFSAERPEGSISTLTIQRTEQRDSAMYRCASSRTSGRYEQYFGPGTRLTVT.

The chain carries TRBV5-6 and TRBJ2-7; maybe TRBD1 (6 bases). V lost 6 bases to trimming and J lost 2 bases, with 12 bases between them. Germline CDR1 is SGHDT and CDR2 is YYEEEE. This CDR3 is built from 13 residues. The CDR3 region has the DNA TGTGCCAGCACTCTAGCAGGGGCCTACGAGCAGTACTTC. This codes for CASTLAGAYEQYF.

This clonotype was observed at least ten times. V and J are TRBV20-1 and TRBJ1-2; 9 nucleotides line up with TRBD1. V shed 6 bases, J shed 2 bases, and the junction held 4 bases outside the gene matches. Germline-derived CDR1 and CDR2 are DFQATT and SNEGSKA (reference sequence). The CDR3 extends over 13 amino acids. CDR3 loop: CSAGTGKNYGYTF. The CDR3 nucleotides read TGCAGTGCCGGGACAGGGAAAAACTATGGCTACACCTTC.

This clonotype was detected only a few times. The chain carries TRBV15 and TRBJ1-2; D unclear. The CDR3 sequence is 12 residues long. Germline CDR1 LNHNV, CDR2 YYDKDF (reference sequence). Trimming took 4 bases from V and 6 from J, leaving 9 bases between them. CDR3 sequence reads: CATSTPTDGYTF. CDR3 bases: TGTGCCACCAGCACCCCCACGGATGGCTACACCTTC.

This clonotype was observed at least ten times. This chain links TRBV15 with TRBJ2-3; D call uncertain. The V and J ends lost 8 bases and 0 bases respectively, with 12 bases between them. The CDR3 has 14 amino acids. Germline V gene lookup returns CDR1 LNHNV and CDR2 YYDKDF (reference sequence). The CDR3 loop is CATRAWASTDTQYF. CDR3 bases: TGTGCCACCCGAGCATGGGCTAGCACAGATACGCAGTATTTT.

This clonotype showed up many times. The chain recombines TRBV11-2 with TRBJ2-7; possibly TRBD2 for D (5 bases). Germline V gene lookup returns CDR1 SGHAT and CDR2 FQNNGV. The CDR3 is 19 residues long. The germline V and J ends were trimmed by 5 bases and 3 bases, with 29 bases remaining between them. The CDR3 nucleotides read TGTGCCAGCAGCACAACTAATCCCACGGCGGGCCGCCAGAGCTACGAGCAGTACTTC. Encoded protein: CASSTTNPTAGRQSYEQYF.

At least ten counts were recorded for this clonotype. The chain joins TRBV5-1 to TRBJ1-5, with 10 positions matching TRBD1. The CDR3 extends over 15 amino acids. Germline loops: CDR1 SGHRS, CDR2 YFSETQ. The J segment lost 5 bases and the V segment lost 5 bases, leaving 7 bases of the junction unmatched. The CDR3 region has the DNA TGCGCCAGCAGTTTGACAGGGGGCTCTGATCAGCCCCAGCATTTT. It yields the protein CASSLTGGSDQPQHF.

The sample holds a few counts of this clonotype. The gene calls are TRBV19 and TRBJ1-5; TRBD1 might be the D (5 bases). V shed 3 bases and J shed 2 bases, with 8 bases lying between them. The CDR3 length is 14 residues. The germline gives CDR1 LNHDA, CDR2 SQIVND (reference sequence). DNA of the CDR3: TGTGCCAGTAGTATGATAGGGGGCAATCAGCCCCAGCATTTT. It translates to CASSMIGGNQPQHF. Full variable domain (rest looked up from reference TRBV19 and TRBJ1-5): DGGITQSPKYLFRKEGQNVTLSCEQNLNHDAMYWYRQDPGQGLRLIYYSQIVNDFQKGDIAEGYSVSREKKESFPLTVTSAQKNPTAFYLCASSMIGGNQPQHFGDGTRLSIL.

This clonotype came up many times. This sequence joins TRBV20-1 and TRBJ2-1; 8 nucleotides align to TRBD2. The germline gives CDR1 DFQATT, CDR2 SNEGSKA (reference sequence). Unmatched junction bases numbered 7, after V lost 4 bases and J lost 5 bases. This CDR3 has 14 amino acids. This CDR3 is CSAIVSGSHNEQFF. CDR3 in DNA: TGCAGTGCTATCGTCAGCGGGAGTCACAATGAGCAGTTCTTC.

This clonotype has more than one count but fewer than ten. The V gene is TRBV15, the J gene TRBJ1-1; D is uncertain. Germline V gene lookup returns CDR1 LNHNV and CDR2 YYDKDF (reference sequence). The CDR3 length is 14 residues. Trimming removed 3 bases at V and 10 bases at J, with 18 bases between. CDR3 sequence (DNA): TGTGCCACCAGCAGCCCGAAAATCCGCCCTACAGCTTTCTTT. Translated, it gives CATSSPKIRPTAFF.

V is TRBV20-1 and J is TRBJ1-2, with D perhaps matching TRBD1 (5 bases). Germline V gene lookup returns CDR1 DFQATT and CDR2 SNEGSKA (reference sequence). The CDR3 covers 13 residues. V was clipped by 0 bases and J by 8 bases, with 13 bases between them. CDR3 in DNA: TGCAGTGCTAGAGATTCGACAGCTTTCGGCTACACCTTC. As protein: CSARDSTAFGYTF.

This clonotype was found many times. V gene TRBV5-1 combines with J gene TRBJ1-2; D unresolved. This CDR3 is built from 17 residues. Trimming took off 4 bases at V and 1 base at J, with 20 bases between the two ends. The germline CDR1 and CDR2 sequences are SGHRS and YFSETQ. The CDR3 here is CASSALREGDFNYGYTF. The DNA of the CDR3 is TGCGCCAGCAGCGCCCTTCGTGAGGGTGACTTTAACTATGGCTACACCTTC.

This clonotype has at least ten counts. The V gene is TRBV9, the J gene TRBJ2-3; no clear D gene. Trimming cost V 0 bases and J 1 base, with 9 bases left between them. Germline V CDR1 and CDR2: SGDLS, YYNGEE. CDR3 length: 15 residues. Here the CDR3 DNA reads TGTGCCAGCAGCGTAGTATTCACTGGCACAGATACGCAGTATTTT. As protein: CASSVVFTGTDTQYF.

This clonotype was seen many times. The rearrangement joins TRBV28 to TRBJ1-4; D is undetermined. V lost 5 bases and J lost 10, with 17 bases in between. The CDR3 extends over 14 amino acids. CDR1 and CDR2 from the germline V gene are MDHEN and SYDVKM. Here the CDR3 reads CASSPPDTGGKLFF. The CDR3 coding sequence is TGTGCCAGCAGTCCGCCCGACACCGGTGGAAAACTGTTTTTT.

This clonotype showed up many times. The chain combines TRBV20-1 with TRBJ2-5; TRBD1 is a possible D gene (6 bases). V lost 5 bases and J 5 bases, leaving 15 bases between the germline ends. Germline V gene sequence: CDR1 DFQATT, CDR2 SNEGSKA (reference sequence). The CDR3 is made up of 13 amino acids. The CDR3 reads CSAEFQGWETQYF. Here the CDR3 DNA reads TGCAGTGCTGAGTTCCAGGGGTGGGAGACCCAGTACTTC.

This clonotype was seen repeatedly, ten times or more. J is TRBJ1-5 and V is TRBV19, with D possibly being TRBD1 (5 bases). CDR1 and CDR2 (germline): LNHDA, SQIVND (reference sequence). Deletions cut 1 base from V and 4 bases from J, with 11 bases between. There are 15 residues in the CDR3. The CDR3 nucleotides are TGTGCCAGTAGTATAGGGGGCAGGATAAATCAGCCCCAGCATTTT. It encodes CASSIGGRINQPQHF.

At least ten counts were recorded for this clonotype. The rearrangement uses TRBV12-3 or TRBV12-4 and TRBJ2-5, with unresolved D. The CDR3 spans 14 residues. Trimming took 6 bases from V and 5 from J, leaving 16 bases between them. The chain's CDR3 is CASSTHGPMETQYF. The CDR3 DNA is TGTGCCAGCAGCACCCATGGGCCGATGGAGACCCAGTACTTC.

In this sample, this clonotype turned up many times. This chain joins TRBV5-1 and TRBJ2-3; D may match TRBD1 or TRBD2 (5 bases each). This CDR3 is 15 amino acids long. Per the germline V gene, CDR1 is SGHRS and CDR2 is YFSETQ. V lost 0 bases to trimming and J lost 0 bases, with 8 bases between them. The CDR3 sequence: CASSLGDRSTDTQYF. The DNA of the CDR3 is TGCGCCAGCAGCTTGGGGGACCGAAGCACAGATACGCAGTATTTT.